This T cell receptor beta chain was sequenced during a study of CD8+ T cells in alopecia areata. After isolation, RNA underwent reverse transcription to generate cDNA as the sequencing template. The repertoire was sequenced with immunoSEQ multiplex PCR; TCRdb's copy has only in-frame clones and lacks some. The sample yields around 150,000 clones, approximately 60% seen once. The CDR3 has 16 residues. V was cut by 1 base and J by 5 bases, with 19 bases left in between. Germline-derived CDR1 and CDR2 are SGHDT and YYEEEE. On this clone: Its specificity is unknown.

Study-level results: Scalp sequencing captures resident alphabeta T cells of normal skin too.

Specimen: CD8+ T cells sorted from blood. This TCR was sampled from a human donor in good health. The chain couples TRBV5-6 to TRBJ2-7, with D perhaps TRBD1 (6 bases). The CDR3 loop is CASSLLRTDRTHEQYF. The DNA for the CDR3 is TGTGCCAGCAGCTTGCTTCGAACCGACAGGACCCACGAGCAGTACTTC.